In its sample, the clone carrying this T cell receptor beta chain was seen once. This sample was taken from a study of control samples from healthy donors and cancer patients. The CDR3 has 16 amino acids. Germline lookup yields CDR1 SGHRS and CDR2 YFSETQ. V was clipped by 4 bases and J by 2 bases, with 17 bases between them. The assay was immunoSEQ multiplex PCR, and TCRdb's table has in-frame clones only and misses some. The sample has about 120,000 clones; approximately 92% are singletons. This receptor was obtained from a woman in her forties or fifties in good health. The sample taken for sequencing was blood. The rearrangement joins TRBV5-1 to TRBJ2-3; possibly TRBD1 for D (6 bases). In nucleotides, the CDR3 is TGCGCCAGCAGCGACCCAAGACAGGACACCACAGATACGCAGTATTTT. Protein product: CASSDPRQDTTDTQYF.